The TCR beta chain under discussion was sequenced for a study of T-cell reconstitution after alpha-beta-depleted transplantation in children. This CDR3 spans 17 amino acids. The germline gives CDR1 MNHNS, CDR2 SASEGT. The ends lost 4 bases at V and 1 base at J; junction bases unmatched: 8. Library preparation (for TCRbeta) was performed with unique molecular identifiers. TCRdb redid the calling of the PCR reads with MiXCR, one entry per CDR3 protein. The data show about 610,000 distinct CDR3 sequences, 8% to 11% seen once. The specimen was PBMCs from the stem cell graft donor, collected from the stem cell graft. V is TRBV6-1 and J is TRBJ2-3; 10 bases agree with TRBD2. This sequence originates from a human donor who donated a stem cell graft to a child with acute myeloid leukemia. CDR3 bases: TGTGCCAGCAGTGCCAGAGCTAGCGGGAGTGGCACAGATACGCAGTATTTT. Amino acid sequence: CASSARASGSGTDTQYF.